The rows below give T cell receptor beta chains drawn from one sample of a study of T-cell reconstitution after alpha-beta-depleted transplantation in children. TCRdb re-derived calls from the PCR reads in MiXCR, one entry per CDR3 protein. The table includes fewer than 120,000 distinct CDR3 sequences, 10% detected once. Material: PBMCs from the stem cell graft donor, obtained from the stem cell graft. The source is a human donor who donated a stem cell graft to a child with acute lymphoblastic leukemia. Both conserved end residues are part of each CDR3. A D gene is named only where the DNA matches it firmly. Rows give clone size only sometimes, using once, few, many, or a class for an expanded clone.

d_call: .
clone_size: many
j_call: TRBJ2-1
v_call: TRBV20-1
cdr3_aa: CSARGPGDWNEQFF
cdr3_nt: TGCAGTGCTAGAGGACCGGGAGACTGGAATGAGCAGTTCTTC

d_call: TRBD1
clone_size: many
j_call: TRBJ2-5
v_call: TRBV3-1
cdr3_aa: CASSQDHRGLETQYF
cdr3_nt: TGTGCCAGCAGCCAAGATCACAGGGGGTTGGAGACCCAGTACTTC

d_call: .
clone_size: many
j_call: TRBJ2-2
v_call: TRBV4-3
cdr3_aa: CATGEDYTGELFF
cdr3_nt: TGCGCCACCGGTGAGGACTACACCGGGGAGCTGTTTTTT

d_call: TRBD2
clone_size: few
j_call: TRBJ2-2
v_call: TRBV12-3/TRBV12-4
cdr3_aa: CASSLSGRGTGELFF
cdr3_nt: TGTGCCAGCAGCCTTAGCGGGAGGGGAACCGGGGAGCTGTTTTTT

d_call: .
clone_size: many
j_call: TRBJ1-6
v_call: TRBV7-9
cdr3_aa: CASSLVGRGRNSPLHF
cdr3_nt: TGTGCCAGCAGCTTAGTGGGTCGGGGGAGAAATTCACCCCTCCACTTT

d_call: TRBD1
clone_size: many
j_call: TRBJ1-5
v_call: TRBV5-5
cdr3_aa: CASSKEQGIRGQPQHF
cdr3_nt: TGTGCCAGCAGTAAGGAACAGGGGATTCGTGGTCAGCCCCAGCATTTT

d_call: .
clone_size: many
j_call: TRBJ1-2
v_call: TRBV7-6
cdr3_aa: CASSLGSTDYGYTF
cdr3_nt: TGTGCCAGCAGCTTAGGGTCAACAGACTATGGCTACACCTTC

d_call: TRBD2
clone_size: many
j_call: TRBJ2-7
v_call: TRBV7-2
cdr3_aa: CASSLIRTSGGEQYF
cdr3_nt: TGTGCCAGCAGCTTAATCCGGACTAGCGGGGGCGAGCAGTACTTC

d_call: TRBD2
clone_size: many
j_call: TRBJ2-7
v_call: TRBV7-9
cdr3_aa: CASSFFLTSGLSYEQYF
cdr3_nt: TGTGCCAGCAGCTTCTTCCTGACTAGCGGGCTCTCCTACGAGCAGTACTTC

d_call: .
clone_size: many
j_call: TRBJ1-2
v_call: TRBV10-3
cdr3_aa: CAIGQYGYTF
cdr3_nt: TGTGCCATCGGACAGTATGGCTACACCTTC

d_call: .
clone_size: many
j_call: TRBJ2-5
v_call: TRBV20-1
cdr3_aa: CSAGYRVRKTQYF
cdr3_nt: TGCAGTGCGGGATACAGGGTGAGAAAGACCCAGTACTTC

d_call: TRBD2
clone_size: many
j_call: TRBJ2-3
v_call: TRBV10-3
cdr3_aa: CAVGTSGERTDTQYF
cdr3_nt: TGTGCCGTCGGGACTAGCGGGGAACGCACAGATACGCAGTATTTT

d_call: .
clone_size: .
j_call: TRBJ1-2
v_call: TRBV18
cdr3_aa: CASSPGFEGYGYTF
cdr3_nt: TGTGCCAGCTCACCAGGGTTCGAGGGCTATGGCTACACCTTC

d_call: .
clone_size: .
j_call: TRBJ2-3
v_call: TRBV7-2
cdr3_aa: CASSLVGTRPTDTQYF
cdr3_nt: TGTGCCAGCAGCTTAGTTGGGACAAGACCCACAGATACGCAGTATTTT

d_call: .
clone_size: many
j_call: TRBJ1-4
v_call: TRBV29-1
cdr3_aa: CSVEDIGEASEKLFF
cdr3_nt: TGCAGCGTTGAAGATATCGGGGAGGCGAGTGAAAAACTGTTTTTT

d_call: .
clone_size: .
j_call: TRBJ1-5
v_call: TRBV29-1
cdr3_aa: CSVAHRRPGPQHF
cdr3_nt: TGCAGCGTGGCGCACAGGAGGCCGGGGCCCCAGCATTTC

d_call: .
clone_size: few
j_call: TRBJ1-2
v_call: TRBV30
cdr3_aa: CAWIRPLVEYGYTF
cdr3_nt: TGTGCCTGGATTCGCCCGCTGGTAGAATATGGCTACACCTTC

d_call: TRBD2
clone_size: many
j_call: TRBJ2-1
v_call: TRBV20-1
cdr3_aa: CSASLGSSGRTYNEQFF
cdr3_nt: TGCAGTGCTAGCCTTGGTAGTAGCGGGAGAACCTACAATGAGCAGTTCTTC

d_call: .
clone_size: many
j_call: TRBJ2-2
v_call: TRBV24-1
cdr3_aa: CATSGVPGGLAAGELFF
cdr3_nt: TGTGCCACCAGTGGCGTCCCAGGGGGGCTTGCGGCCGGGGAGCTGTTTTTT

d_call: .
clone_size: many
j_call: TRBJ1-1
v_call: TRBV6-5
cdr3_aa: CASSYSRGGGWNTEAFF
cdr3_nt: TGTGCCAGCAGTTACTCGCGGGGGGGCGGGTGGAACACTGAAGCTTTCTTT

d_call: .
clone_size: .
j_call: TRBJ1-5
v_call: TRBV19
cdr3_aa: CASSFGAALNQPQHF
cdr3_nt: TGTGCCAGTAGTTTCGGGGCAGCCTTAAATCAGCCCCAGCATTTT

d_call: .
clone_size: many
j_call: TRBJ2-5
v_call: TRBV5-5
cdr3_aa: CASSSYGEYQETQYF
cdr3_nt: TGTGCCAGCAGCTCGTACGGGGAGTACCAAGAGACCCAGTACTTC

d_call: TRBD1
clone_size: many
j_call: TRBJ2-1
v_call: TRBV5-1
cdr3_aa: CASSLERGRTGNEQFF
cdr3_nt: TGCGCCAGCAGCTTGGAAAGGGGGCGGACGGGGAATGAGCAGTTCTTC

d_call: .
clone_size: many
j_call: TRBJ2-7
v_call: TRBV7-3
cdr3_aa: CASSLSGTDNYEQYF
cdr3_nt: TGTGCCAGCAGCTTAAGCGGGACGGATAATTACGAGCAGTACTTC

d_call: TRBD1
clone_size: many
j_call: TRBJ2-2
v_call: TRBV5-1
cdr3_aa: CASSRQGPNTGELFF
cdr3_nt: TGCGCCAGCAGCCGACAGGGCCCTAACACCGGGGAGCTGTTTTTT

d_call: TRBD2
clone_size: many
j_call: TRBJ2-2
v_call: TRBV13
cdr3_aa: CASRAGTSGPNTGELFF
cdr3_nt: TGTGCCAGCAGGGCCGGGACTAGCGGCCCGAACACCGGGGAGCTGTTTTTT

d_call: .
clone_size: many
j_call: TRBJ1-5
v_call: TRBV10-3
cdr3_aa: CAISESTGRQPQHF
cdr3_nt: TGTGCCATCAGTGAGTCGACCGGGCGTCAGCCCCAGCATTTT

d_call: TRBD1
clone_size: many
j_call: TRBJ1-2
v_call: TRBV20-1
cdr3_aa: CSAALWDRGGHYGYTF
cdr3_nt: TGCAGTGCCGCCCTATGGGACAGGGGAGGACACTATGGCTACACCTTC

d_call: TRBD2
clone_size: many
j_call: TRBJ2-3
v_call: TRBV28
cdr3_aa: CASRFRGLAGDTDTQYF
cdr3_nt: TGTGCCAGCAGGTTTAGGGGACTAGCGGGAGACACAGATACGCAGTATTTT

d_call: .
clone_size: many
j_call: TRBJ1-2
v_call: TRBV28
cdr3_aa: CASNQGLYGYTF
cdr3_nt: TGTGCCAGCAACCAGGGCCTCTATGGCTACACCTTC

d_call: .
clone_size: many
j_call: TRBJ2-7
v_call: TRBV12-3/TRBV12-4
cdr3_aa: CASSFGTSNYEQYF
cdr3_nt: TGTGCCAGCAGTTTCGGGACCTCTAATTACGAGCAGTACTTC

d_call: .
clone_size: many
j_call: TRBJ2-7
v_call: TRBV7-2
cdr3_aa: CASSLAGGPRNEQYF
cdr3_nt: TGTGCCAGCAGCTTAGCGGGGGGACCCCGGAACGAGCAGTACTTC

d_call: .
clone_size: many
j_call: TRBJ1-1
v_call: TRBV5-1
cdr3_aa: CATRWGSPSSGTEAFF
cdr3_nt: TGCGCCACCAGATGGGGGTCTCCTTCCTCGGGGACTGAAGCTTTCTTT

d_call: .
clone_size: many
j_call: TRBJ1-2
v_call: TRBV9
cdr3_aa: CASSATGTGYTF
cdr3_nt: TGTGCCAGCAGCGCAACAGGGACCGGCTACACCTTC

d_call: .
clone_size: many
j_call: TRBJ2-7
v_call: TRBV6-2/TRBV6-3
cdr3_aa: CASSSQIGGVYEQYF
cdr3_nt: TGTGCCAGCAGTTCCCAAATAGGGGGAGTCTACGAGCAGTACTTC

d_call: .
clone_size: many
j_call: TRBJ2-3
v_call: TRBV18
cdr3_aa: CASTVSTDTQYF
cdr3_nt: TGTGCCAGCACGGTTAGCACAGATACGCAGTATTTT

d_call: TRBD2
clone_size: .
j_call: TRBJ2-5
v_call: TRBV20-1
cdr3_aa: CSAGLAGVETQYF
cdr3_nt: TGCAGTGCGGGACTAGCGGGGGTTGAGACCCAGTACTTC

d_call: .
clone_size: .
j_call: TRBJ1-2
v_call: TRBV10-2
cdr3_aa: CASSEMKWSLYGYTF
cdr3_nt: TGCGCCAGCAGTGAGATGAAATGGTCCCTCTATGGCTACACCTTC

d_call: .
clone_size: many
j_call: TRBJ1-5
v_call: TRBV5-1
cdr3_aa: CASSLSTGSGQPQHF
cdr3_nt: TGCGCCAGCAGCTTGTCTACAGGCTCGGGTCAGCCCCAGCATTTT

d_call: .
clone_size: many
j_call: TRBJ1-5
v_call: TRBV5-5
cdr3_aa: CASSSSPGVSNQPQHF
cdr3_nt: TGTGCCAGCAGCTCCTCACCCGGGGTTAGCAATCAGCCCCAGCATTTT

d_call: .
clone_size: many
j_call: TRBJ2-1
v_call: TRBV27
cdr3_aa: CASSLSTFYNEQFF
cdr3_nt: TGTGCCAGCAGTTTGTCTACCTTCTACAATGAGCAGTTCTTC

d_call: .
clone_size: many
j_call: TRBJ2-5
v_call: TRBV4-1
cdr3_aa: CASSQERRTQETQYF
cdr3_nt: TGCGCCAGCAGCCAAGAACGCCGGACCCAAGAGACCCAGTACTTC

d_call: .
clone_size: many
j_call: TRBJ2-2
v_call: TRBV6-1
cdr3_aa: CASSRTANTGELFF
cdr3_nt: TGTGCCAGCAGCAGGACAGCGAACACCGGGGAGCTGTTTTTT

d_call: TRBD2
clone_size: many
j_call: TRBJ2-1
v_call: TRBV7-8
cdr3_aa: CASSFLGRTSLSYNEQFF
cdr3_nt: TGTGCCAGCAGCTTCTTAGGCAGGACTAGCCTCTCCTACAATGAGCAGTTCTTC

d_call: .
clone_size: many
j_call: TRBJ2-2
v_call: TRBV20-1
cdr3_aa: CSARLRNTGELFF
cdr3_nt: TGCAGTGCCCGACTGCGGAACACCGGGGAGCTGTTTTTT